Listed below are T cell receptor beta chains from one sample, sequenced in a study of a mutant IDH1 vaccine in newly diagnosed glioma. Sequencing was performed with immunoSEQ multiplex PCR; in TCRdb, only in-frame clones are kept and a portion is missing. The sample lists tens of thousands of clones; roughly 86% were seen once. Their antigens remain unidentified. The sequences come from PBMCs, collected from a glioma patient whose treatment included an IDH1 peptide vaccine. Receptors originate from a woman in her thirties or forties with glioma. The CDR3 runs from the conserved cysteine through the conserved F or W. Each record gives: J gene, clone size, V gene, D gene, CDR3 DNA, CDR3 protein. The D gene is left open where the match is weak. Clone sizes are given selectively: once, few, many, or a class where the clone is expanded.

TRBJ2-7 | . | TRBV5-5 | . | TGTGCCAGCAGCTTCGGGGGACACTACGAGCAGTACTTC | CASSFGGHYEQYF
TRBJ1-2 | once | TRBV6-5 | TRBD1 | TGTGCCAGCAGTAAAACAGGGGGAGGCTACACCTTC | CASSKTGGGYTF
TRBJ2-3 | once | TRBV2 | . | TGTGCCAGCCTCCGGGGGGCCTCCACAGATACGCAGTATTTT | CASLRGASTDTQYF
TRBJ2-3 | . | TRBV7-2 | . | TGTGCCAGCAGCAACCTAGCAGCCAGCACAGATACGCAGTATTTT | CASSNLAASTDTQYF
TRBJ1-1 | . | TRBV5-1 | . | TGCGCCAGCAGCTTGGGACAGAGGAACACTGAAGCTTTCTTT | CASSLGQRNTEAFF
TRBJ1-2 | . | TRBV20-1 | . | TGCAGTGCCCCGACACGCTACACCTTC | CSAPTRYTF
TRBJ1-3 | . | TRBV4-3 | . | TGCGCCAGCAGCCAAGGGACAGCCTCTGGAAACACCATATATTTT | CASSQGTASGNTIYF
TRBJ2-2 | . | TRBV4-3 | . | TGCGCCAGCAGCCAAGATCGGGGGATGAACACCGGGGAGCTGTTTTTT | CASSQDRGMNTGELFF
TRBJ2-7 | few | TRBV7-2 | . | TGTGCCAGCAGCCTCACCCGGGACTCAGCCTACGAGCAGTACTTC | CASSLTRDSAYEQYF
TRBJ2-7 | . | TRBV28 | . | TGTGCCAGCAGTTCCGCCCAATGGGGGGCCTCCTACGAGCAGTACTTC | CASSSAQWGASYEQYF
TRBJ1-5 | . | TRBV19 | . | TGTGCCAGCAGGGGTAGCAATCAGCCCCAGCATTTT | CASRGSNQPQHF
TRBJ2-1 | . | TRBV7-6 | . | TGTGCCAGCAGCCCACTAGACGGGAGCGCGTACAATGAGCAGTTCTTC | CASSPLDGSAYNEQFF
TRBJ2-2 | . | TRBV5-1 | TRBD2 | TGCGCCAGCAGCCCGAGGGGACTAGCGGGAGCCGGGGAGCTGTTTTTT | CASSPRGLAGAGELFF
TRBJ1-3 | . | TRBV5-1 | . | TGCGCCAGCAGCTTGTCGGGGGGCGAAGGAAACACCATATATTTT | CASSLSGGEGNTIYF
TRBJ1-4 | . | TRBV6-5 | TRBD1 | TGTGCCAGCAGTTATAGGGGGCAGGGTAATGAAAAACTGTTTTTT | CASSYRGQGNEKLFF
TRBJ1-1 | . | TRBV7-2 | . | TGTGCCAGCAGCTCCGGCCAGGACCCCGCCGGAGCTTTCTTT | CASSSGQDPAGAFF
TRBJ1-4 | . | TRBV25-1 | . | TGTGCCAGCAGTGAATATCAGGCGGGGAAACTGTTTTTT | CASSEYQAGKLFF
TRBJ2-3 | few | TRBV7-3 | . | TGTGCCAGCAGCGAACAGGGAAGCACAGATACGCAGTATTTT | CASSEQGSTDTQYF
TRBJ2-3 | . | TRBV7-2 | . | TGTGCCAGCAGAAAGGTGGGAGATACGCAGTATTTT | CASRKVGDTQYF
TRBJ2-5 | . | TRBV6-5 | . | TGTGCCAGCAGCGGAGCTACCGCAGAGACCCAGTACTTC | CASSGATAETQYF
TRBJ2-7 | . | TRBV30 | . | TGTGCCTGGAGTCCCCCCATTCGATGGGGGGCCGCTAGCTCCTACGAGCAGTACTTC | CAWSPPIRWGAASSYEQYF
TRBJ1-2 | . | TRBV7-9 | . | TGTGCCAGCAGCTTAGGGCGAGGGGATGGCTACACCTTC | CASSLGRGDGYTF
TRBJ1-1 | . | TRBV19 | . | TGTGCCAGTATGAGGCTGAACACTGAAGCTTTCTTT | CASMRLNTEAFF
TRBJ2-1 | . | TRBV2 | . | TGTGCCAGCAGGCCACGGGGGAATGAGCAGTTCTTC | CASRPRGNEQFF
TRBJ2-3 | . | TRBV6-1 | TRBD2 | TGTGCCAGCAGTGAAATAACTAGCGGGGGTAGCACAGATACGCAGTATTTT | CASSEITSGGSTDTQYF
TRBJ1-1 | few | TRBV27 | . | TGTGCCAGCAGTCCCGGACGGAACACTGAAGCTTTCTTT | CASSPGRNTEAFF
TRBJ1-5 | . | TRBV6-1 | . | TGTGCCAGCAGAGAACAGAACAATCAGCCCCAGCATTTT | CASREQNNQPQHF
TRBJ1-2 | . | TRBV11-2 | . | TGTGCCAGCAGCGGGTTGAGAGGGAAATATGGCTACACCTTC | CASSGLRGKYGYTF
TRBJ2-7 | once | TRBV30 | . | TGTGCCTGGAGGGGGGACGGTTACGAGCAGTACTTC | CAWRGDGYEQYF
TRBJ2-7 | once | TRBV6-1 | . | TGTGCCAGCAGACAGGGAAGCTCCTACGAGCAGTACTTC | CASRQGSSYEQYF
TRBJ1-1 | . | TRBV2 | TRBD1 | TGTGCCAGCAGAGGGGACAGTCCCACTGAAGCTTTCTTT | CASRGDSPTEAFF
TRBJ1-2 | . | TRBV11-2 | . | TGTGCCAGCAGCGCTCACAGGGAGGACTATGGCTACACCTTC | CASSAHREDYGYTF
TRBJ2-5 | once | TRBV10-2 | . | TGCGCCAGCAGTGATTATAGCCGTAAAGAGACCCAGTACTTC | CASSDYSRKETQYF
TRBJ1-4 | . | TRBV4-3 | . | TGCGCCAGCAGCCAGGTCGGGGCTGAGAATGAAAAACTGTTTTTT | CASSQVGAENEKLFF
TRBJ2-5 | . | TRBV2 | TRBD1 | TGTGCCAGCAGTGAAGAAACAGGGGGCAGGGAGACCCAGTACTTC | CASSEETGGRETQYF
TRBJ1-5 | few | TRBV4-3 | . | TGCGCCAGCAGCCAATCGACAGCTGGAGATCAGCCCCAGCATTTT | CASSQSTAGDQPQHF
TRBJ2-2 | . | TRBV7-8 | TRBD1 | TGTGCCAGCAGCTTAGCCGGACAGGGGGCGACGAAGGCCGGGGAGCTGTTTTTT | CASSLAGQGATKAGELFF
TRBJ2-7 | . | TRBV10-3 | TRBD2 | TGTGCCATCAGTGAGTCTGGGACTAGCGGGAGGGCCGGCTCCTACGAGCAGTACTTC | CAISESGTSGRAGSYEQYF
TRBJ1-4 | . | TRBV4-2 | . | TGTGCCAGCAGCCAAGAAGGGGGATCTAATGAAAAACTGTTTTTT | CASSQEGGSNEKLFF
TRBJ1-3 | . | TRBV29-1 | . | TGCAGCGTTAACGACGCAGACGGCTCTGGAAACACCATATATTTT | CSVNDADGSGNTIYF
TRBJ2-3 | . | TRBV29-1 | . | TGCAGCGTTGAAGCCAGGGACACAGATACGCAGTATTTT | CSVEARDTDTQYF
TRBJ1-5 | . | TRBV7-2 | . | TGTGCCAGCAGCTTGGATAGCAATCAGCCCCAGCATTTT | CASSLDSNQPQHF
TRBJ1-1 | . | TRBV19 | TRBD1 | TGTGCCAGTACCGAGACTGGGCCTCAGGGGGCCCTGAACACTGAAGCTTTCTTT | CASTETGPQGALNTEAFF
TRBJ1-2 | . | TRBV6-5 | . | TGTGCCAGCAGTTACGATAGGGTGGGGTATGGCTACACCTTC | CASSYDRVGYGYTF
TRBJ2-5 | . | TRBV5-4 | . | TGTGCCAGCAGTTCCCCCGGGACACCTCAAGAGACCCAGTACTTC | CASSSPGTPQETQYF
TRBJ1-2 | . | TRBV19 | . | TGTGCCAGTAGTATCCCCGGTGGGGGCTATGGCTACACCTTC | CASSIPGGGYGYTF
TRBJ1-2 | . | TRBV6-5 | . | TGTGCCACCCGGGACGGCACCCACTTGAACTATGGCTACACCTTC | CATRDGTHLNYGYTF
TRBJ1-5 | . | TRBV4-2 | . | TGTGCCAGCAGCCAAGATATCGAGGGCAATCAGCCCCAGCATTTT | CASSQDIEGNQPQHF
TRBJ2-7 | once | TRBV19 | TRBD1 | TGTGCCAGTAGGGACAGGGCCTACTCCTACGAGCAGTACTTC | CASRDRAYSYEQYF
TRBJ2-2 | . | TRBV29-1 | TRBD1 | TGCAGCACGCGACAGGGGAACACCGGGGAGCTGTTTTTT | CSTRQGNTGELFF
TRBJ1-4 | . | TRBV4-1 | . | TGCGCCAGCAGCCAAGCACGAGGAGCAACTAATGAAAAACTGTTTTTT | CASSQARGATNEKLFF
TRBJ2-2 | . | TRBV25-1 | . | TGTGCCAGCAGCCCTGCGGGGCAGCCGGGCGGGGAGCTGTTTTTT | CASSPAGQPGGELFF
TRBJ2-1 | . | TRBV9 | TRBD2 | TGTGCCAGCAGCTTCCTTAGCGGGAGCTCCTACAATGAGCAGTTCTTC | CASSFLSGSSYNEQFF
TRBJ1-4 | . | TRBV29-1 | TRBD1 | TGCAGCGCTTTCGGGGACAGTAGCGAAAAACTGTTTTTT | CSAFGDSSEKLFF
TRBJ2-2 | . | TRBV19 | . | TGTGCCAGTAGTATGGGTAGGGGCAGAGGCACCGGGGAGCTGTTTTTT | CASSMGRGRGTGELFF
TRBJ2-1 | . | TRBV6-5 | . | TGTGCCAGCAGTTCCCGGGACGGTAATGAGCAGTTCTTC | CASSSRDGNEQFF
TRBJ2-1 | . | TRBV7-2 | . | TGTGCCAGCAGCTTAGGTCTAGTAAATGAGCAGTTCTTC | CASSLGLVNEQFF